This is a list of T cell receptor beta chains from one sample in a study of blood T cell repertoires in COVID-19. TCRdb's table, derived via immunoSEQ multiplex PCR, lists solely in-frame clones and lacks some. The sample contains just under 95,000 clones, 80% of which appear only once. Material for sequencing was peripheral blood. Receptor source: a man between 50 and 59 years old who had recovered from COVID-19. The CDR3 runs from the conserved cysteine through the conserved F or W. A D gene is named only where the DNA matches it firmly. The size of a clone is reported for some rows only, either as once, few or many, or as a class for expanded clones.

j_gene: TRBJ2-1
v_gene: TRBV5-4
abundance: NA
d_gene: TRBD2
CDR3nt: TGTGCCAGCAGCCCTGGGGGACTAGCGGGAGTTAATGAGCAGTTCTTC
CDR3aa: CASSPGGLAGVNEQFF

j_gene: TRBJ1-2
v_gene: TRBV6-5
abundance: NA
d_gene: NA
CDR3nt: TGTGCCAGCAGTTCGGCGGCGCGGGACTATGGCTACACCTTC
CDR3aa: CASSSAARDYGYTF

j_gene: TRBJ2-7
v_gene: TRBV28
abundance: NA
d_gene: TRBD1
CDR3nt: TGTGCCAGCAGTTTAACATTATCGGGACAGACGCAGCAGTACTTC
CDR3aa: CASSLTLSGQTQQYF

j_gene: TRBJ1-4
v_gene: TRBV28
abundance: few
d_gene: TRBD1
CDR3nt: TGTGCCAGCAGCTACCAGGGGGCAACTAATGAAAAACTGTTTTTT
CDR3aa: CASSYQGATNEKLFF

j_gene: TRBJ2-7
v_gene: TRBV15
abundance: NA
d_gene: NA
CDR3nt: TGTGCCACCAGCAGAGCAGGGGCCAATGACTACGAGCAGTACTTC
CDR3aa: CATSRAGANDYEQYF

j_gene: TRBJ2-2
v_gene: TRBV7-8
abundance: NA
d_gene: TRBD2
CDR3nt: TGTGCCAGTCGGCTAGCGGGAGTGGCAAACACCGGGGAGCTGTTTTTT
CDR3aa: CASRLAGVANTGELFF

j_gene: TRBJ1-4
v_gene: TRBV2
abundance: few
d_gene: NA
CDR3nt: TGTGCCAGCAGCCCAGAAAAAAATGAAAAACTGTTTTTT
CDR3aa: CASSPEKNEKLFF

j_gene: TRBJ2-3
v_gene: TRBV24-1
abundance: NA
d_gene: NA
CDR3nt: TGTGCCACCAGTGAGACTCCCCGACTAGGGACAGATACGCAGTATTTT
CDR3aa: CATSETPRLGTDTQYF

j_gene: TRBJ2-1
v_gene: TRBV7-3
abundance: NA
d_gene: NA
CDR3nt: TGTGCCAGCAGCTTTGGAGTAGCGGCCTACAATGAGCAGTTCTTC
CDR3aa: CASSFGVAAYNEQFF

j_gene: TRBJ2-1
v_gene: TRBV9
abundance: NA
d_gene: TRBD2
CDR3nt: TGTGCCAGCAGCGTATTCGGGACTAGCGGTGATGAGCAGTTCTTC
CDR3aa: CASSVFGTSGDEQFF

j_gene: TRBJ2-1
v_gene: TRBV19
abundance: NA
d_gene: TRBD2
CDR3nt: TGTGCCAGTAGTAAGGGACTAGCGGGGGGCCTTCCCTACAATGAGCAGTTCTTC
CDR3aa: CASSKGLAGGLPYNEQFF

j_gene: TRBJ1-1
v_gene: TRBV5-1
abundance: few
d_gene: NA
CDR3nt: TGCGCCAGCAGCATTGAGGGGGTGAGCACTGAAGCTTTCTTT
CDR3aa: CASSIEGVSTEAFF

j_gene: TRBJ2-5
v_gene: TRBV5-1
abundance: NA
d_gene: NA
CDR3nt: TGCGCCAGCAGCACCCCGGGGGATCGAGAGACCCAGTACTTC
CDR3aa: CASSTPGDRETQYF

j_gene: TRBJ1-5
v_gene: TRBV4-3
abundance: NA
d_gene: NA
CDR3nt: TGCGCCAGCAGCCAAGATACGGGACAGCCCCAGCATTTT
CDR3aa: CASSQDTGQPQHF

j_gene: TRBJ2-3
v_gene: TRBV4-3
abundance: NA
d_gene: TRBD2
CDR3nt: TGCGCCAGCAGCCAAGAATTTAGCGGGAGGTTCACAGATACGCAGTATTTT
CDR3aa: CASSQEFSGRFTDTQYF

j_gene: TRBJ2-2
v_gene: TRBV3-1/TRBV3-2
abundance: NA
d_gene: NA
CDR3nt: TGTGCCAGCACCAGAGCGGGCCGGTACACCGGGGAGCTGTTTTTT
CDR3aa: CASTRAGRYTGELFF

j_gene: TRBJ1-1
v_gene: TRBV9
abundance: NA
d_gene: NA
CDR3nt: TGTGCCAGCAGCGTAGATGGGCAGCCCAACACTGAAGCTTTCTTT
CDR3aa: CASSVDGQPNTEAFF

j_gene: TRBJ1-5
v_gene: TRBV6-5
abundance: NA
d_gene: TRBD1
CDR3nt: TGTGCCAGCACCTTGGGACAGGCTAATCAGCCCCAGCATTTT
CDR3aa: CASTLGQANQPQHF

j_gene: TRBJ2-3
v_gene: TRBV12-5
abundance: NA
d_gene: NA
CDR3nt: TGTGCTAGTGGCATACAGGGTTTGACAGATACGCAGTATTTT
CDR3aa: CASGIQGLTDTQYF

j_gene: TRBJ2-1
v_gene: TRBV7-2
abundance: few
d_gene: NA
CDR3nt: TGTGCCAGCAGCTTAGCCAACAATGAGCAGTTCTTC
CDR3aa: CASSLANNEQFF